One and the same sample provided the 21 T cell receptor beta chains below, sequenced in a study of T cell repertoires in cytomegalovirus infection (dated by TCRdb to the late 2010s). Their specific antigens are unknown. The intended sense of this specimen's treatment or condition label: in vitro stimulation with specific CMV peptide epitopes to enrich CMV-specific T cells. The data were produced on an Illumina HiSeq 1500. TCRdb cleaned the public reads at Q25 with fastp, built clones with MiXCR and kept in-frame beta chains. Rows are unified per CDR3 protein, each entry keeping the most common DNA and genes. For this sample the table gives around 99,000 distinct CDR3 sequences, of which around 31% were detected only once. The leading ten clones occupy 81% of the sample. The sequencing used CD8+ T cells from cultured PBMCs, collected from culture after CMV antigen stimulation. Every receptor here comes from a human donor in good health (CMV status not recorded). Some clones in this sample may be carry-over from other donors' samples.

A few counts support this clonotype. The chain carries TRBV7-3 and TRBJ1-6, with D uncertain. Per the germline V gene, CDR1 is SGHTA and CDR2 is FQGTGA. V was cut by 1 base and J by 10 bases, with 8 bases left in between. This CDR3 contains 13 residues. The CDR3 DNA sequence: TGTGCCAGCAGCTTAAGCTCTTCCTCACCCCTCCACTTT. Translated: CASSLSSSSPLHF. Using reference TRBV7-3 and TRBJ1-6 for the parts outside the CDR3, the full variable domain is GAGVSQTPSNKVTEKGKYVELRCDPISGHTALYWYRQSLGQGPEFLIYFQGTGAADDSGLPNDRFFAVRPEGSVSTLKIQRTERGDSAVYLCASSLSSSSPLHFGNGTRLTVT.

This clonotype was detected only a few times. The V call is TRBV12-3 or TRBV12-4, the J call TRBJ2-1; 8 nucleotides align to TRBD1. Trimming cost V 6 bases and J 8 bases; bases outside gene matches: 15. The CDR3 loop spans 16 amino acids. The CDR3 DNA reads TGTGCCAGCAGCGCTACAGCGGACAGGGTGTATCATGAGCAGTTCTTC. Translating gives CASSATADRVYHEQFF.

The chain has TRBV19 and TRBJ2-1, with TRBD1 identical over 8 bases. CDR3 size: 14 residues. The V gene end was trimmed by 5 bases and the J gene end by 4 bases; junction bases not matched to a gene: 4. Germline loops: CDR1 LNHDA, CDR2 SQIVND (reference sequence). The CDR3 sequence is CASSPGQAYNEQFF. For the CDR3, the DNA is TGTGCCAGTAGTCCGGGACAGGCGTACAATGAGCAGTTCTTC.

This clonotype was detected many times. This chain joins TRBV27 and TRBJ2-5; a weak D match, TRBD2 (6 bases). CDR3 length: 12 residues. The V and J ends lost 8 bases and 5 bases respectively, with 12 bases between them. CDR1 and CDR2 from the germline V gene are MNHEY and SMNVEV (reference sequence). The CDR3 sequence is CASRGVGETQYF. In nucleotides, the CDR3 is TGTGCCAGCCGCGGGGTAGGGGAGACCCAGTACTTC.

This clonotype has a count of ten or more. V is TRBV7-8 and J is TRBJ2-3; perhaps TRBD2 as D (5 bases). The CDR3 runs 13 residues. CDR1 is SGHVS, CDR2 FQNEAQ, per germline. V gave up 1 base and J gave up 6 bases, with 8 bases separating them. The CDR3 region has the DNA TGTGCCAGCAGCTTAGATCCGGGGGATACGCAGTATTTT. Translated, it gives CASSLDPGDTQYF.

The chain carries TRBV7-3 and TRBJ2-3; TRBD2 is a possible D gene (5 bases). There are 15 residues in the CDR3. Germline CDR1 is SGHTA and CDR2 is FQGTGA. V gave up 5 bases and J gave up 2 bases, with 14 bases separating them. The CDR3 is CASSPRGVITDTQYF. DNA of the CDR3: TGTGCCAGCAGCCCCCGGGGAGTAATCACAGATACGCAGTATTTT.

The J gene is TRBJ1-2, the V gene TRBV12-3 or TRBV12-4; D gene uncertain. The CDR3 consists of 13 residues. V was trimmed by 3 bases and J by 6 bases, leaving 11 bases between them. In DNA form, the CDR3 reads TGTGCCAGCAGTTTTGGGCAGCCGGATGGCTACACCTTC. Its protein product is CASSFGQPDGYTF.

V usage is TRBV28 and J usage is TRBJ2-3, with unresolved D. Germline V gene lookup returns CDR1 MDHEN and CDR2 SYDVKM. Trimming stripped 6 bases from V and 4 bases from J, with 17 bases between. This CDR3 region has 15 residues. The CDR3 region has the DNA TGTGCCAGCAGCCCACCGGGTGACTTGGCAGATACGCAGTATTTT. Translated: CASSPPGDLADTQYF.

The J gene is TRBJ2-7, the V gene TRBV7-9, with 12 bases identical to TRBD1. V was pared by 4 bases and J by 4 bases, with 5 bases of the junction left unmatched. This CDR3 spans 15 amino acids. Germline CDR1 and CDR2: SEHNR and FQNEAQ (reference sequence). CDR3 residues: CASSYWDRGLYEQYF. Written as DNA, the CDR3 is TGTGCCAGCAGCTACTGGGACAGGGGGCTGTACGAGCAGTACTTC.

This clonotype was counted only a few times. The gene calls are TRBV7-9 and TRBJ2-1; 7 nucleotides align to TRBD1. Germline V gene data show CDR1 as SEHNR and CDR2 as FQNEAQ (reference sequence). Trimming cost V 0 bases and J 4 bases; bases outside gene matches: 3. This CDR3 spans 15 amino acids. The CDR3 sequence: CASSLAGQSYNEQFF. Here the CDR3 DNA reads TGTGCCAGCAGCTTAGCGGGACAGAGTTACAATGAGCAGTTCTTC.

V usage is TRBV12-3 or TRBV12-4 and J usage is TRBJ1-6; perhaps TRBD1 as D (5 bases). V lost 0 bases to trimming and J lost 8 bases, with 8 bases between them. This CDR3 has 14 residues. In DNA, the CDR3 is TGTGCCAGCAGTTTAGCGGGGGAGGATTCACCCCTCCACTTT. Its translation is CASSLAGEDSPLHF.

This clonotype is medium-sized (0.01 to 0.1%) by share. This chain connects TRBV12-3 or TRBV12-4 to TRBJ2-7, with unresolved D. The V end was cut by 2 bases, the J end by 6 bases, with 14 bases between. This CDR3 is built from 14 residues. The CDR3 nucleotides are TGTGCCAGCAGTTTAATGCGACCCGACTCCGAGCAGTACTTC. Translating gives CASSLMRPDSEQYF.

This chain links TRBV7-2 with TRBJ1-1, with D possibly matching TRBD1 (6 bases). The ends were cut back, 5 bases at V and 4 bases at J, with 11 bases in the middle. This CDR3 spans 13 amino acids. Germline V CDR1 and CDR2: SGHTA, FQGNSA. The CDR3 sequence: CASSRTVGTEAFF. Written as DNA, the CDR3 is TGTGCCAGCAGCCGGACAGTGGGCACTGAAGCTTTCTTT.

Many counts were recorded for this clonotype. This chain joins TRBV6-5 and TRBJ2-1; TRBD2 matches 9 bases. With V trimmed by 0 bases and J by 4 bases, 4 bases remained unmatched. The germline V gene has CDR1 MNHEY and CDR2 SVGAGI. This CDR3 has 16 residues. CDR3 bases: TGTGCCAGCAGTTACTCTAGCGGGGGATCGTACAATGAGCAGTTCTTC. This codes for CASSYSSGGSYNEQFF.

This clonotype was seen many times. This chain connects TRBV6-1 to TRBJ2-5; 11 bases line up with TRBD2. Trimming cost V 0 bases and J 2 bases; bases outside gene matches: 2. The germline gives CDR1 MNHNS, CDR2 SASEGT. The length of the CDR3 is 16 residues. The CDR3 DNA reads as TGTGCCAGCAGTGAAGCGGGGACTAGCGGACAAGAGACCCAGTACTTC. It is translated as CASSEAGTSGQETQYF.

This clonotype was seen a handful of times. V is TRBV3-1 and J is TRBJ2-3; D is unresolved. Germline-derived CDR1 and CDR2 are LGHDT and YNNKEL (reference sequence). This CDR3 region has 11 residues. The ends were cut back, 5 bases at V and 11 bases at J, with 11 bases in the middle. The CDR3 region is CASSDSTGQYF. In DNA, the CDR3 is TGTGCCAGCAGCGACTCCACGGGGCAGTATTTT.

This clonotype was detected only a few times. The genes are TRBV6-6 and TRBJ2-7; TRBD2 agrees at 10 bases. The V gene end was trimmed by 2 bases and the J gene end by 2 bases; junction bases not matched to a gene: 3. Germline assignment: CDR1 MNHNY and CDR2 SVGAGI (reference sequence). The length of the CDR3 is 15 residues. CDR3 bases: TGTGCCAGCAGTTACGCTGGACTAGCGGCCTACGAGCAGTACTTC. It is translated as CASSYAGLAAYEQYF.

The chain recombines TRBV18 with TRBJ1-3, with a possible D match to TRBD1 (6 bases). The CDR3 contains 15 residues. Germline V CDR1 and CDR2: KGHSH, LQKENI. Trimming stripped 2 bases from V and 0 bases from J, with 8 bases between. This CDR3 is CASSPGQISGNTIYF. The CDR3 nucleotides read TGTGCCAGCTCACCAGGACAGATCTCTGGAAACACCATATATTTT.

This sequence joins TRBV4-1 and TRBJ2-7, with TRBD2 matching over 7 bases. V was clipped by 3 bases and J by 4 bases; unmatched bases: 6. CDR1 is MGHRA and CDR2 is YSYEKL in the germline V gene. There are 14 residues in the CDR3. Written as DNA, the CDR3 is TGCGCCAGCAGCCAGGTGGGGGGGGAATACGAGCAGTACTTC. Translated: CASSQVGGEYEQYF.

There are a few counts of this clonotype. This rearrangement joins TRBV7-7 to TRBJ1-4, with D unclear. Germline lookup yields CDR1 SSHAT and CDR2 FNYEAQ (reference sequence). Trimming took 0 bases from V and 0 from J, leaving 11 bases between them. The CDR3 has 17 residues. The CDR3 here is CASSLATVRATNEKLFF. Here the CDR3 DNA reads TGTGCCAGCAGCTTAGCAACAGTTCGTGCAACTAATGAAAAACTGTTTTTT.

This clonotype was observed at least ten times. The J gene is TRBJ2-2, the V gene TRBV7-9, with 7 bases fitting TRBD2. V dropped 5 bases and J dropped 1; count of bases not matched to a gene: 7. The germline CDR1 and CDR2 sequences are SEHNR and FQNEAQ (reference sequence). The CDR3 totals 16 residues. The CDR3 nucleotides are TGTGCCAGCAGCCCCCTCTTAGCGGGGAACACCGGGGAGCTGTTTTTT. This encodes CASSPLLAGNTGELFF.